This entry is about one T cell receptor beta chain. The antigen remains unidentified. The time point: blood 2 weeks post-SBRT. Treatment defined: 15 Gy SBRT to primary tumor, nephrectomy 4 weeks later. This renal cell carcinoma was of the clear cell type. These data come from a study of radiation and T cells in renal cell carcinoma. Looking at the study overall: Nephrectomy followed 15 Gy stereotactic body radiation by 4 weeks.

Libraries were prepared by immunoSEQ multiplex PCR; TCRdb keeps only in-frame clonotypes and omits some of them. The table shows some 76,000 clones, with around 80% occurring only once. Whole-study results and caveats: Top tumor clonotypes rose in blood 2 weeks post-radiation, then contracted.

Between the trimmed V and J ends, which lost 5 bases and 8 bases, there was a span of 12 bases. Germline CDR1 MDHEN, CDR2 SYDVKM. CDR3 length: 12 amino acids. The specimen was blood, collected from a patient whose treatment included radiotherapy and nephrectomy. The chain carries TRBV28 and TRBJ1-2; TRBD1 is a possible D gene (6 bases). This TCR came from a man in his sixties with renal cell carcinoma. The CDR3 loop reads CASSLPTGGYTF. The DNA of the CDR3 is TGTGCCAGCAGTCTCCCAACAGGGGGCTACACCTTC.